A single TCR beta chain is shown here with its context. Its antigen is undetermined. This entry is derived from a study of cytomegalovirus exposure and HLA in healthy donors. At the level of the study: One earlier analysis, a look at 200 million or so T cells, found almost 120 million unique TCR beta sequences. Study-wide findings and caveats: Researchers counted around 170 TCR beta chains as cytomegalovirus-associated. A prior analysis recorded that most TCR beta V segments were productive about 87% or about 30% of the time.

13 Jbeta primers and 60 Vbeta primers were used for the PCR. Libraries were prepared by immunoSEQ multiplex PCR; TCRdb keeps only in-frame clonotypes and omits some of them. The table includes around 150,000 clones, roughly 80% detected once. V lost 3 bases and J lost 0; bases outside the gene matches: 9. The CDR3 totals 17 residues. CDR1 is SGHTA and CDR2 is FQGNSA in the germline V gene. Sequenced: PBMCs. This clonotype originated in a man aged 25 to 40 in good health and CMV-seronegative. The chain couples TRBV7-2 to TRBJ1-2, with TRBD1 matching over 8 bases. The CDR3 bases are TGTGCCAGCAGCTTTGTGGGACAGGCAATTGCTAACTATGGCTACACCTTC. Protein sequence: CASSFVGQAIANYGYTF.